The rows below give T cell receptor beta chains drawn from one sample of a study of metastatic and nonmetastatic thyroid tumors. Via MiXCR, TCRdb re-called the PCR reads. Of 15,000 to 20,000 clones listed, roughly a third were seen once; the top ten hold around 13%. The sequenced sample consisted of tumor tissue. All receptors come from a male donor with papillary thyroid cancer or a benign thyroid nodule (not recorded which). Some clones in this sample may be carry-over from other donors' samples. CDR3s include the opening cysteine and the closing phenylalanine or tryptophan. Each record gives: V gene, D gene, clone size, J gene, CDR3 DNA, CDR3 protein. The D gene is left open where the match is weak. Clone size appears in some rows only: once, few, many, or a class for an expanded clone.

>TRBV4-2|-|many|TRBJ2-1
TGTGCCAGCAGCCGGGCTAGGCAGACCTACAATGAGCAGTTCTTC
CASSRARQTYNEQFF
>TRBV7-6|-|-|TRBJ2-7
TGTTCCATCAGCTCGGCCCGGGACATCCAGTCCTACGAGCAGTACTTC
CSISSARDIQSYEQYF
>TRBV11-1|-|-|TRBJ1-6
TGTGCCAGCAGCTTAGTCGGTGGTTCCTATAATTCACCCCTCCACTTT
CASSLVGGSYNSPLHF
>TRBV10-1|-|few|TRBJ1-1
TGCGCCAGCAGTGAGTCGATGGTAGGAAGGGGTGAAGCTTTCTTT
CASSESMVGRGEAFF
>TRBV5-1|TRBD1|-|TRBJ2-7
TGCGCCAGCAGCCTCGACAGGGCTCCCCCCTACGAGCAGTACTTC
CASSLDRAPPYEQYF
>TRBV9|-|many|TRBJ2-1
TGTGCCAGCAGCGCCCTGGGGCTCCCCAATGAGCAGTTCTTC
CASSALGLPNEQFF
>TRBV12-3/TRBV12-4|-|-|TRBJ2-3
TGTGCCAGCCAGAGGGGGGATACGCAGTATTTT
CASQRGDTQYF
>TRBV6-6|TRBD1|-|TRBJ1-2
TGTGCCAGCAGTTTACCAGGGACAGGGGCCTATGGCTACACCTTC
CASSLPGTGAYGYTF
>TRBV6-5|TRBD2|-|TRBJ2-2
TGTGCCAGCAGTTACTTCACTAGCGGAGCCAACACCGGGGAGCTGTTTTTT
CASSYFTSGANTGELFF
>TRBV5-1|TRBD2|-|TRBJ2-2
TGCGCCAGCAGCTTGGAGGGACTAGCGAACGGGGAGCTGTTTTTT
CASSLEGLANGELFF
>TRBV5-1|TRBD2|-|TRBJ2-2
TGCGCCAGCAGCTATGGACTAGCGGGAGAGGCCGGGGAGCTGTTTTTT
CASSYGLAGEAGELFF
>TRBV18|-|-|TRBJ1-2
TGTGCCAGCTCCCGGCAGGGAAGGGATGGCTACACCTTC
CASSRQGRDGYTF
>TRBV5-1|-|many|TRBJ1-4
TGCGCCAGCAGCGGTGCTAGGGGAAATGAAAAACTGTTTTTT
CASSGARGNEKLFF
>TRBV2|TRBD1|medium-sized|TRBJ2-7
TGTGCCAGCAGGGGATTCCGGGACAGGGCGACCTACGAGCAGTACTTC
CASRGFRDRATYEQYF
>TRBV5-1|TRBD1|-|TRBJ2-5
TGCGCCAGCAGCTTGGGGCCAGGGGGCTTGGAGACCCAGTACTTC
CASSLGPGGLETQYF
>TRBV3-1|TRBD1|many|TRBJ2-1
TGTGCCAGCAGCCGGGAGTGGACAGGGAAGGTTAGTGAGCAGTTCTTC
CASSREWTGKVSEQFF
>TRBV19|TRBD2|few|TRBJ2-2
TGTGCCGCCCAGTCTAGCGGTAACACCGGGGAGCTGTTTTTT
CAAQSSGNTGELFF
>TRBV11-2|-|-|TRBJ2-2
TGTGCCAGCAGGGTGAGGGGGGCCAGTAACACCGGGGAGCTGTTTTTT
CASRVRGASNTGELFF